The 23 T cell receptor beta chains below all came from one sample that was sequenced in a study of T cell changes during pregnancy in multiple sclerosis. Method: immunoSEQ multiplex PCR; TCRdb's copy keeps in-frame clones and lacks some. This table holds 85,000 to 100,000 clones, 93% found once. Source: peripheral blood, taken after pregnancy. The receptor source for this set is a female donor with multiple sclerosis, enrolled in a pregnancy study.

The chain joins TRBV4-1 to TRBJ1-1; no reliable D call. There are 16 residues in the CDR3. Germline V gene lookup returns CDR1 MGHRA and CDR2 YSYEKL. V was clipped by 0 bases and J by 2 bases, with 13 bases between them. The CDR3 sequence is CASSQDVSYYNTEAFF. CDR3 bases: TGCGCCAGCAGCCAAGATGTCTCTTACTATAACACTGAAGCTTTCTTT.

The CDR3 DNA reads as TGTGCCAGCAGCTTTAACAGGGCTGGCTACACCTTC. Its translation: CASSFNRAGYTF. J is TRBJ1-2 and V is TRBV7-9; maybe TRBD1 (6 bases). The CDR3 consists of 12 residues. In germline, CDR1 is SEHNR, CDR2 FQNEAQ (reference sequence). V was shortened by 3 bases and J by 7 bases, with 9 bases between the two germline ends.

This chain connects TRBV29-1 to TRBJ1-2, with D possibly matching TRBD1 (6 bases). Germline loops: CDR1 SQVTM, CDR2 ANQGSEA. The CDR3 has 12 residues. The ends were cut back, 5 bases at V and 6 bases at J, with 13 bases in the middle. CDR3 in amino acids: CSVTGQRHGYTF. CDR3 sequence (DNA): TGCAGCGTTACTGGACAGCGCCATGGCTACACCTTC. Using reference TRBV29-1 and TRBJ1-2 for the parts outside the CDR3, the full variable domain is SAVISQKPSRDICQRGTSLTIQCQVDSQVTMMFWYRQQPGQSLTLIATANQGSEATYESGFVIDKFPISRPNLTFSTLTVSNMSPEDSSIYLCSVTGQRHGYTFGSGTRLTVV.

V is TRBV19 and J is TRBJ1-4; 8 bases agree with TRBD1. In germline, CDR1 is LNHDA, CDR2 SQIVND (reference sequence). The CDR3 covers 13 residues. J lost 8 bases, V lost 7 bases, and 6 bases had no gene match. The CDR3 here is CASIGQGGEKLFF. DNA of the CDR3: TGTGCCAGTATCGGACAGGGAGGAGAAAAACTGTTTTTT.

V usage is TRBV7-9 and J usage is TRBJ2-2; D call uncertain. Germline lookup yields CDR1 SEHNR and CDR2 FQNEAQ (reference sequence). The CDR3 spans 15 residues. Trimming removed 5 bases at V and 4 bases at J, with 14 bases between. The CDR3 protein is CASSPLVGFTGELFF. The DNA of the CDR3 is TGTGCCAGCAGCCCCCTCGTGGGCTTCACCGGGGAGCTGTTTTTT. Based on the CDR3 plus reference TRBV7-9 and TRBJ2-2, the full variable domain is DTGVSQNPRHKITKRGQNVTFRCDPISEHNRLYWYRQTLGQGPEFLTYFQNEAQLEKSRLLSDRFSAERPKGSFSTLEIQRTEQGDSAMYLCASSPLVGFTGELFFGEGSRLTVL.

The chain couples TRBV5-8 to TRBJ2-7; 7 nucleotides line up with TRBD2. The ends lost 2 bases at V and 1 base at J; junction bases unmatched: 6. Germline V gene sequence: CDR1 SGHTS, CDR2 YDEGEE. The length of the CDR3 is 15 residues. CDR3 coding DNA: TGTGCCAGCAGCTTCGAGGTGGGGGGGTCCTACGAGCAGTACTTC. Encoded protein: CASSFEVGGSYEQYF.

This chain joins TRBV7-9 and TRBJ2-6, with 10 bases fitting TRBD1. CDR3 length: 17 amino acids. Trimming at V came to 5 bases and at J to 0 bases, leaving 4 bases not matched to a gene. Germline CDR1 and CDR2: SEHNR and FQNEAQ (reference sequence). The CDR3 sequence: CASSRQGAFSGANVLTF. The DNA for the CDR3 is TGTGCCAGCAGCCGACAGGGGGCTTTCTCTGGGGCCAACGTCCTGACTTTC.

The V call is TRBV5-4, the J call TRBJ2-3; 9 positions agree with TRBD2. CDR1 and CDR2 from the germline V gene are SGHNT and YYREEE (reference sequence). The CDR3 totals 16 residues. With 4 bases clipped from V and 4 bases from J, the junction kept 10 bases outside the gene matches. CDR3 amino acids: CASSQIAGVLSDTQYF. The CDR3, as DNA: TGTGCCAGCAGCCAGATAGCGGGAGTATTATCAGATACGCAGTATTTT.

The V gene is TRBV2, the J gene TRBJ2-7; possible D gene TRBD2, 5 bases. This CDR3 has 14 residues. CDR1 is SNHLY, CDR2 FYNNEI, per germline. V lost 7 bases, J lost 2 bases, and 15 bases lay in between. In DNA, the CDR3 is TGTGCCAGCACCCGTGGGTCGGGGACCTACGAGCAGTACTTC. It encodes CASTRGSGTYEQYF.

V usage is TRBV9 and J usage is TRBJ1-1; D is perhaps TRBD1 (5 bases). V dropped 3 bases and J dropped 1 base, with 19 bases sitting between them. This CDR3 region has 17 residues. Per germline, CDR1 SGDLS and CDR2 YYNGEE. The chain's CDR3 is CASSAGGDRIGNTEAFF. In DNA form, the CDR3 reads TGTGCCAGCAGCGCGGGGGGGGATCGGATTGGGAACACTGAAGCTTTCTTT. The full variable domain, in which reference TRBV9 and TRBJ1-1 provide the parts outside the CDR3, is DSGVTQTPKHLITATGQRVTLRCSPRSGDLSVYWYQQSLDQGLQFLIQYYNGEERAKGNILERFSAQQFPDLHSELNLSSLELGDSALYFCASSAGGDRIGNTEAFFGQGTRLTVV.

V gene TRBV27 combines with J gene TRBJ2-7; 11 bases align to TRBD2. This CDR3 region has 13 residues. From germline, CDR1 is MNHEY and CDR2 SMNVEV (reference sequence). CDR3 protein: CSTRTSGSYEQYF. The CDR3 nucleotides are TGTTCGACCCGGACTAGCGGGTCCTACGAGCAGTACTTC.

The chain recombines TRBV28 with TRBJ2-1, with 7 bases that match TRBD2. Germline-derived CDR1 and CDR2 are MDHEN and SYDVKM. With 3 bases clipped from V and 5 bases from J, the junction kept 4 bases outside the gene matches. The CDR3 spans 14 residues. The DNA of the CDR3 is TGTGCCAGCAGTTTGTTCCGGGAGGACAATGAGCAGTTCTTC. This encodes CASSLFREDNEQFF.

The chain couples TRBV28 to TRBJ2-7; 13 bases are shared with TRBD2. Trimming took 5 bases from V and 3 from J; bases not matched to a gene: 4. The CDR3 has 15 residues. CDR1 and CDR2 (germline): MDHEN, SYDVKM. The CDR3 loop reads CASSRGLAGLYEQYF. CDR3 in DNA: TGTGCCAGCAGTCGGGGACTAGCGGGGCTCTACGAGCAGTACTTC.

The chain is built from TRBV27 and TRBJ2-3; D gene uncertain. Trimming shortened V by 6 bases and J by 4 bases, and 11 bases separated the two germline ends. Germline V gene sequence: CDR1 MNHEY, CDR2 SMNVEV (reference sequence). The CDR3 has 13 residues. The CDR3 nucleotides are TGTGCCAGCAGCCCGTCCGTTGCAGATACGCAGTATTTT. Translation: CASSPSVADTQYF.

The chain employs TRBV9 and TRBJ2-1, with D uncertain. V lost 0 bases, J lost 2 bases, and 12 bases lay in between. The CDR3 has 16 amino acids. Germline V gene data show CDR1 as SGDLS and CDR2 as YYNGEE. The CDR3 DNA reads TGTGCCAGCAGCGTAGATCCCAAACCGGCCTACAATGAGCAGTTCTTC. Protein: CASSVDPKPAYNEQFF.

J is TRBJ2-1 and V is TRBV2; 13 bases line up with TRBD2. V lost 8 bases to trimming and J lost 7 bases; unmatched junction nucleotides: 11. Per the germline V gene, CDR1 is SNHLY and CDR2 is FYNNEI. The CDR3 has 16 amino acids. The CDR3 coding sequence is TGTGCCAGCCAAGGAGGACTAGCGGGAGTTTGGAATGAGCAGTTCTTC. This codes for CASQGGLAGVWNEQFF.

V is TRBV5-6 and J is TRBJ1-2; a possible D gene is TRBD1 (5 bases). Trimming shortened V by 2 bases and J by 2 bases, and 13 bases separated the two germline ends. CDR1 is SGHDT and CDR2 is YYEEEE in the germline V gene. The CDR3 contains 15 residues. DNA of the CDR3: TGTGCCAGCAGCTTTACCTTGACAGCAAACTATGGCTACACCTTC. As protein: CASSFTLTANYGYTF. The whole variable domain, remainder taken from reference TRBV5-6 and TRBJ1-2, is DAGVTQSPTHLIKTRGQQVTLRCSPKSGHDTVSWYQQALGQGPQFIFQYYEEEERQRGNFPDRFSGHQFPNYSSELNVNALLLGDSALYLCASSFTLTANYGYTFGSGTRLTVV.

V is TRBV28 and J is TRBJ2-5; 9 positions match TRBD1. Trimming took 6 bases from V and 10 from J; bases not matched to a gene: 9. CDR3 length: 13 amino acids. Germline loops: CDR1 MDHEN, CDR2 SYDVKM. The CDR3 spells CASRPPGQGVQYF. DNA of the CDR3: TGTGCCAGCAGGCCACCGGGACAGGGCGTCCAGTACTTC.

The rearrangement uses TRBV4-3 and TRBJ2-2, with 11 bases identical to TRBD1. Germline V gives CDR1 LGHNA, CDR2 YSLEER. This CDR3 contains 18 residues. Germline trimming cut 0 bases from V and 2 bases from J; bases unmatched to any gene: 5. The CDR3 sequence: CASSQEVRTGGNTGELFF. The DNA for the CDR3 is TGCGCCAGCAGCCAAGAAGTCCGGACAGGGGGCAACACCGGGGAGCTGTTTTTT.

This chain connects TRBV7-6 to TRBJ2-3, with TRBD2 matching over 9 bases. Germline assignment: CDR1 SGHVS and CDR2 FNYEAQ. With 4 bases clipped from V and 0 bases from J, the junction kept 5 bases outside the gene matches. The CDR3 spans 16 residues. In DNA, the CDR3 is TGTGCCAGCAGCTCGACTAGCGGTACTAGCACAGATACGCAGTATTTT. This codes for CASSSTSGTSTDTQYF. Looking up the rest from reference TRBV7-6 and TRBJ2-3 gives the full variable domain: GAGVSQSPRYKVTKRGQDVALRCDPISGHVSLYWYRQALGQGPEFLTYFNYEAQQDKSGLPNDRFSAERPEGSISTLTIQRTEQRDSAMYRCASSSTSGTSTDTQYFGPGTRLTVL.

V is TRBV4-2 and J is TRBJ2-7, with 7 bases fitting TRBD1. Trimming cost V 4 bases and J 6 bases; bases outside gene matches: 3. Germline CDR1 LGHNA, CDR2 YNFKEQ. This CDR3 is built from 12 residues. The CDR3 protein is CASSLTGAEQYF. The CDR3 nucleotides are TGTGCCAGCAGCCTCACAGGGGCCGAGCAGTACTTC.

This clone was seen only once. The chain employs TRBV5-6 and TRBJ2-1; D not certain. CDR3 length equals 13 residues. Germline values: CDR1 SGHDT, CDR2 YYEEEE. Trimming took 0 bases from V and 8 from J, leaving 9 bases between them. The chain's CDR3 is CASSLAGNHEQFF. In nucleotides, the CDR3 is TGTGCCAGCAGCTTGGCAGGAAACCATGAGCAGTTCTTC.

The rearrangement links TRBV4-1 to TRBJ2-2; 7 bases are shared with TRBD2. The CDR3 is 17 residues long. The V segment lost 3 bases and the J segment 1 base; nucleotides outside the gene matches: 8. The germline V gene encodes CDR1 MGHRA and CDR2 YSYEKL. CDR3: CASSHRSSGGNTGELFF. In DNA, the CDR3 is TGCGCCAGCAGCCACCGCTCTAGCGGAGGGAACACCGGGGAGCTGTTTTTT.